The 23 T cell receptor beta chains in this list originate from one sample, sequenced in a study of identical twins. Via MiXCR, TCRdb re-called the 5' RACE reads, giving one row per CDR3 protein. The sample holds more than 600,000 distinct CDR3 sequences, over 15% seen once. These records were also assigned to another study, of T cells expressing NK-cell markers.

The sample comprised PBMCs. The source of these receptors is a woman under 30 in good health.

This chain links TRBV20-1 with TRBJ2-7, with 7 bases identical to TRBD1. The CDR3 loop spans 13 amino acids. V shed 4 bases and J 0 bases; nucleotides not matched to a gene: 3. Germline lookup yields CDR1 DFQATT and CDR2 SNEGSKA (reference sequence). Here the CDR3 DNA reads TGCAGTGCTACGGGACAGCTCTCCTACGAGCAGTACTTC. Amino acids: CSATGQLSYEQYF.

This clonotype was seen more than once but under ten times. The J gene is TRBJ2-2, the V gene TRBV7-9, with 10 positions matching TRBD1. V gave up 8 bases and J gave up 7 bases; unmatched junction bases: 4. The CDR3 loop spans 13 amino acids. The germline CDR1 and CDR2 sequences are SEHNR and FQNEAQ (reference sequence). The CDR3 nucleotides are TGTGCCAGCGGACAGGGGGGTTTCGGGGAGCTGTTTTTT. Its protein product is CASGQGGFGELFF.

This clonotype has ten or more counts. The rearrangement uses TRBV7-9 and TRBJ1-1; no definite D call. The CDR3 loop spans 16 amino acids. CDR1 SEHNR and CDR2 FQNEAQ come from the germline V gene (reference sequence). Trimming cost V 4 bases and J 0 bases, with 15 bases left between them. The CDR3: CASSSLFTRLNTEAFF. In nucleotides, the CDR3 is TGTGCCAGCAGCTCCCTCTTCACACGGCTGAACACTGAAGCTTTCTTT. Drawing the rest from reference TRBV7-9 and TRBJ1-1, the complete variable domain is DTGVSQNPRHKITKRGQNVTFRCDPISEHNRLYWYRQTLGQGPEFLTYFQNEAQLEKSRLLSDRFSAERPKGSFSTLEIQRTEQGDSAMYLCASSSLFTRLNTEAFFGQGTRLTVV.

In its sample, this clonotype was seen a few times. This sequence joins TRBV20-1 and TRBJ1-2; a possible D gene is TRBD1 (5 bases). The CDR3 loop spans 12 amino acids. The V gene's germline CDR1 is DFQATT and CDR2 SNEGSKA (reference sequence). Trimming stripped 0 bases from V and 7 bases from J, with 9 bases between. In nucleotides, the CDR3 is TGCAGTGCTAGAGATTGGGGCACTGGCTACACCTTC. Amino acids: CSARDWGTGYTF.

This chain connects TRBV6-2 or TRBV6-3 to TRBJ2-3, with no clear D. Germline V CDR1 and CDR2: MNHEY, SVGEGT. The CDR3 consists of 13 residues. Trimming removed 5 bases from V and 2 bases from J, with 8 bases in between. CDR3 in amino acids: CASSPPLTDTQYF. In DNA, the CDR3 is TGTGCCAGCAGTCCACCCCTCACAGATACGCAGTATTTT.

This clonotype turned up a few times. The V and J genes are TRBV12-3 or TRBV12-4 and TRBJ2-5; possible D gene TRBD2, 5 bases. This CDR3 comprises 14 residues. The V end lost 3 bases, the J end lost 3 bases, and 11 bases lay between the germline ends. The CDR3 is CASSLEEDEETQYF. CDR3 nucleotides: TGTGCCAGCAGTTTGGAGGAAGACGAAGAGACCCAGTACTTC.

The V gene is TRBV5-1, the J gene TRBJ1-1; 8 nucleotides agree with TRBD1. The CDR3 contains 14 residues. Germline CDR1 SGHRS, CDR2 YFSETQ. J was trimmed by 7 bases and V by 4 bases; bases with no gene match: 9. CDR3 coding DNA: TGCGCCAGCAGCGCCCGACAGGGGAGCGGTGAAGCTTTCTTT. This codes for CASSARQGSGEAFF.

The V and J genes are TRBV27 and TRBJ2-7, with D tentatively TRBD2 (6 bases). CDR1 and CDR2 from the germline V gene are MNHEY and SMNVEV (reference sequence). V lost 3 bases, J lost 0 bases, and 24 bases lay in between. This CDR3 has 19 residues. The CDR3 DNA reads TGTGCCAGCAGTTTTCGGGGAGGAATCAAGGATGGGATCTCCTACGAGCAGTACTTC. It yields the protein CASSFRGGIKDGISYEQYF.

The rearrangement links TRBV10-3 to TRBJ2-1; TRBD1 or TRBD2 may be the D gene (5 bases each). The germline V gene has CDR1 ENHRY and CDR2 SYGVKD. V lost 7 bases, J lost 5 bases, and 12 bases lay in between. The CDR3 totals 13 residues. The DNA of the CDR3 is TGTGCCATCACCGGGGACCAGGACAATGAGCAGTTCTTC. Its translation is CAITGDQDNEQFF.

The chain recombines TRBV6-5 with TRBJ2-5, with D perhaps being TRBD1 or TRBD2 (5 bases each). The CDR3 is 14 amino acids. Trimming shortened V by 2 bases and J by 4 bases, and 11 bases separated the two germline ends. Germline V lookup: CDR1 MNHEY, CDR2 SVGAGI. CDR3 DNA: TGTGCCAGCAGTTACCCCACTGGGGGAGAGACCCAGTACTTC. Protein sequence: CASSYPTGGETQYF.

This clonotype was found a few times. Sequence at one end of the junction differs from germline and may be a read error. This chain joins TRBV11-2 and TRBJ2-5; 7 nucleotides line up with TRBD2. Germline V lookup: CDR1 SGHAT, CDR2 FQNNGV. The length of the CDR3 is 16 residues. CDR3 amino acids: CASSLELARFQETQYF. CDR3 DNA: TGTGCCAGCAGCCTAGAACTAGCGAGGTTCCAAGAGACCCAGTACTTC.

This clonotype has a single count. This rearrangement joins TRBV28 to TRBJ1-1, with D unresolved. Looked up from germline, CDR1 is MDHEN and CDR2 is SYDVKM. V was shortened by 3 bases and J by 11 bases, with 16 bases between the two germline ends. The CDR3 runs 13 residues. This chain's CDR3 is CASSFGRKVGAFF. CDR3 nucleotide sequence: TGTGCCAGCAGTTTCGGTCGAAAGGTTGGCGCTTTCTTT.

This clonotype was observed a handful of times. J is TRBJ2-1 and V is TRBV12-3 or TRBV12-4; 7 nucleotides match TRBD1. Trimming at V came to 6 bases and at J to 0 bases, leaving 5 bases not matched to a gene. This CDR3 spans 15 amino acids. The CDR3 here is CASSRRGSSYNEQFF. The CDR3 DNA reads as TGTGCCAGCAGCCGCAGGGGGAGCTCCTACAATGAGCAGTTCTTC.

This clonotype came up many times. The V and J genes are TRBV20-1 and TRBJ1-1; tentative D call: TRBD1 (5 bases). This CDR3 has 13 amino acids. Germline CDR1 reads DFQATT; CDR2 reads SNEGSKA (reference sequence). V lost 3 bases to trimming and J lost 5 bases, with 13 bases between them. The CDR3 is CSASGSWGTEAFF. The CDR3 DNA is TGCAGTGCTAGTGGTTCCTGGGGGACTGAAGCTTTCTTT.

This clonotype appeared a few times. The CDR3 sequence is CASSLQGARNNEQFF. Here the CDR3 DNA reads TGTGCCAGCAGCTTACAGGGGGCGCGAAACAATGAGCAGTTCTTC. The chain uses TRBV6-5 and TRBJ2-1; 9 nucleotides line up with TRBD1. From germline, CDR1 is MNHEY and CDR2 SVGAGI. Trimming at V came to 6 bases and at J to 5 bases, leaving 8 bases not matched to a gene. The length of the CDR3 is 15 residues.

This clonotype came up many times. The rearrangement joins TRBV12-3 or TRBV12-4 to TRBJ1-4; D call uncertain. Between the trimmed V and J ends, which lost 1 base and 5 bases, there was a span of 8 bases. The CDR3 has 14 amino acids. The CDR3 here is CASSLGTENEKLFF. The CDR3 region has the DNA TGTGCCAGCAGTTTAGGGACGGAGAATGAAAAACTGTTTTTT.

This clonotype has more than one count but fewer than ten. The rearrangement uses TRBV4-2 and TRBJ2-5, with a weak D call TRBD1 (6 bases). The CDR3 runs to 15 residues. In germline, CDR1 is LGHNA, CDR2 YNFKEQ. V was cut by 1 base and J by 5 bases, with 14 bases left in between. For the CDR3, the DNA is TGTGCCAGCAGCCAAGCCGGACAGCCAAGGGAGACCCAGTACTTC. Its translation: CASSQAGQPRETQYF.

The V gene is TRBV6-5, the J gene TRBJ2-7; D gene uncertain. Germline CDR1 MNHEY, CDR2 SVGAGI. With 4 bases removed from V and 5 bases from J, the gap between germline ends came to 9 bases. The CDR3 length is 12 residues. CDR3 sequence: CASSSPPHEQYF. CDR3 in DNA: TGTGCCAGCAGTTCACCGCCCCACGAGCAGTACTTC.

The rearrangement uses TRBV9 and TRBJ2-2; perhaps TRBD1 as D (6 bases). The ends were cut back, 4 bases at V and 7 bases at J, with 8 bases in the middle. The CDR3 runs 12 residues. Per germline, CDR1 SGDLS and CDR2 YYNGEE. The CDR3 nucleotides read TGTGCCAGCAGCATAGGGGGCGGGGAGCTGTTTTTT. This codes for CASSIGGGELFF.

CDR3 protein: CASSQAAFTSGGAGNEQFF. The CDR3 DNA is TGTGCCAGCAGCCAAGCGGCGTTTACTAGCGGGGGGGCGGGTAATGAGCAGTTCTTC. The rearrangement links TRBV3-1 to TRBJ2-1, with 13 bases fitting TRBD2. Germline loops: CDR1 LGHDT, CDR2 YNNKEL (reference sequence). V shed 1 base and J 7 bases; nucleotides not matched to a gene: 13. CDR3 length: 19 residues.

V gene TRBV9 combines with J gene TRBJ2-5; no firm D call. This CDR3 has 15 amino acids. Germline values: CDR1 SGDLS, CDR2 YYNGEE. V gave up 1 base and J gave up 1 base, with 11 bases separating them. CDR3 amino acids: CASSVTVTRQETQYF. The CDR3 DNA reads TGTGCCAGCAGCGTAACGGTTACCCGCCAAGAGACCCAGTACTTC.

In its sample, this clonotype was seen a few times. This CDR3 is CSGGAGVSYEQYF. The CDR3 DNA is TGCAGTGGCGGGGCCGGGGTCTCCTACGAGCAGTACTTC. The J gene is TRBJ2-7, the V gene TRBV20-1; a possible D gene is TRBD2 (6 bases). CDR1 and CDR2 (germline): DFQATT, SNEGSKA (reference sequence). Trimming removed 7 bases at V and 0 bases at J, with 13 bases between. This CDR3 is built from 13 residues.

The V gene is TRBV12-3 or TRBV12-4, the J gene TRBJ2-5; 12 bases align to TRBD2. The CDR3 is 14 amino acids. V shed 6 bases and J 5 bases; nucleotides not matched to a gene: 4. CDR3 region: CASRRLAGDETQYF. CDR3 nucleotides: TGTGCCAGCAGAAGACTAGCGGGAGATGAGACCCAGTACTTC.